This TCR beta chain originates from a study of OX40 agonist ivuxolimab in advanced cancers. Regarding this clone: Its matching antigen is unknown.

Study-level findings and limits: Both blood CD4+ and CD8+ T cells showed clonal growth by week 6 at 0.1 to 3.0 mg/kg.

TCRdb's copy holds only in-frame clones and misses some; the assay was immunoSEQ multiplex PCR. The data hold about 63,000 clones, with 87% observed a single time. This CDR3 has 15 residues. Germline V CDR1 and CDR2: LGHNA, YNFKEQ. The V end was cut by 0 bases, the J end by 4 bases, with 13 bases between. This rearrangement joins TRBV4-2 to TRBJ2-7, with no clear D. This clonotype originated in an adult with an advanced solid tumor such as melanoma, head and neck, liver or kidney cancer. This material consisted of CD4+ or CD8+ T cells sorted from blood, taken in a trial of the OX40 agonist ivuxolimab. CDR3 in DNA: TGTGCCAGCAGCCAAGACCGCCGATTCAAGTACGAGCAGTACTTC. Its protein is CASSQDRRFKYEQYF.